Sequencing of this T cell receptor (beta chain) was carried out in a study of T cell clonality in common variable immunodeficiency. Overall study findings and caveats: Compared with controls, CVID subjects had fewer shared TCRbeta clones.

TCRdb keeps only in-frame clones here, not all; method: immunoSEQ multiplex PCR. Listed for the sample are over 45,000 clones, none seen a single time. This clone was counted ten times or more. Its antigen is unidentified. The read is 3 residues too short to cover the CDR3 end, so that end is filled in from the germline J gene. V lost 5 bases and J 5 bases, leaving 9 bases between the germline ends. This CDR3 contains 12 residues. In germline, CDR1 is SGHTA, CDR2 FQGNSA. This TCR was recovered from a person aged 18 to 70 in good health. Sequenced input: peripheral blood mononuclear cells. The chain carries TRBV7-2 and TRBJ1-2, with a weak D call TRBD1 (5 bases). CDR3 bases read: TGTGCCAGCAGCGAGCAGGGTTATGGC. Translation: CASSEQGYG. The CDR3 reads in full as CASSEQGYGYTF.